The 23 T cell receptor beta chains below were found in one sample sequenced in a study of Graves' ophthalmopathy and Graves' hyperthyroidism. The study amplified TCR beta CDR3 regions using RNA transcripts. Investigators did first-round RT-PCR with HTBI primers, then second-round multiplex PCR. From the multiplex PCR reads, TCRdb called clonotypes with MiXCR, one entry per CDR3 protein. The sample shows a few hundred thousand distinct CDR3 sequences, about 40% of them seen only once. The sequencing input was peripheral blood or thyroid tissue (not recorded which). Receptors originate from an adult man with Graves' hyperthyroidism.

The J gene is TRBJ2-7, the V gene TRBV19; 10 bases agree with TRBD1. Germline CDR1 is LNHDA and CDR2 is SQIVND (reference sequence). The CDR3 has 15 amino acids. The junction had 11 bases not matched to a gene; V was cut back by 9 bases and J by 3 bases. This CDR3 reads CASSPTRTGGYEQYF. The DNA for the CDR3 is TGTGCCAGCAGCCCAACCCGGACAGGGGGCTACGAGCAGTACTTC. The whole variable domain, remainder taken from reference TRBV19 and TRBJ2-7, is DGGITQSPKYLFRKEGQNVTLSCEQNLNHDAMYWYRQDPGQGLRLIYYSQIVNDFQKGDIAEGYSVSREKKESFPLTVTSAQKNPTAFYLCASSPTRTGGYEQYFGPGTRLTVT.

This clonotype was seen only a few times. The rearrangement uses TRBV28 and TRBJ1-6; D unclear. The CDR3 length is 13 residues. Trimming cost V 6 bases and J 9 bases, with 12 bases left between them. Germline lookup yields CDR1 MDHEN and CDR2 SYDVKM. The DNA of the CDR3 is TGTGCCAGCAGCTTTACCGACGGTTCACCCCTCCACTTT. Translation gives CASSFTDGSPLHF.

J is TRBJ2-7 and V is TRBV2; D gene unclear. Germline assignment: CDR1 SNHLY and CDR2 FYNNEI. This CDR3 spans 13 amino acids. V lost 2 bases, J lost 3 bases, and 8 bases lay in between. The CDR3 DNA sequence: TGTGCCAGCAGTGAAAAGCAGGTCTACGAGCAGTACTTC. This gives the protein CASSEKQVYEQYF.

This clonotype has ten or more counts. The CDR3 DNA reads TGTGCCAGCAGCCAGTATAGCGGGCTTAACACCGGGGAGCTGTTTTTT. This codes for CASSQYSGLNTGELFF. The chain employs TRBV14 and TRBJ2-2, with 7 positions matching TRBD2. The trim removed 3 bases at V and 2 bases at J, leaving 6 bases unmatched. Germline CDR1 SGHDN, CDR2 FVKESK. This CDR3 spans 16 amino acids.

CDR3 protein: CASSVQQGGGNSPLHF. The CDR3 coding sequence is TGTGCCAGCAGCGTTCAACAGGGAGGGGGCAATTCACCCCTCCACTTT. The rearrangement links TRBV2 to TRBJ1-6, with 7 nucleotides matching TRBD1. The CDR3 sequence is 16 residues long. V trimming: 6 bases; J trimming: 7 bases; junction bases outside the gene matches: 12. CDR1 is SNHLY, CDR2 FYNNEI, per germline.

V usage is TRBV19 and J usage is TRBJ2-5; 7 nucleotides line up with TRBD1. The J segment lost 11 bases and the V segment lost 6 bases, leaving 12 bases of the junction unmatched. Germline V gene data show CDR1 as LNHDA and CDR2 as SQIVND (reference sequence). This CDR3 spans 13 amino acids. CDR3 in DNA: TGTGCCAGTAGGAAGGGGGCGGCCAATGAGCAGTACTTC. This sequence encodes CASRKGAANEQYF.

The rearrangement links TRBV29-1 to TRBJ2-3; D might be TRBD2 (5 bases). CDR1 SQVTM and CDR2 ANQGSEA come from the germline V gene. This CDR3 comprises 16 residues. V gave up 7 bases and J gave up 0 bases, with 20 bases separating them. The CDR3 DNA follows: TGCAGCGCCGACATACCGGGGATTCCTAGCACAGATACGCAGTATTTT. Encoded protein: CSADIPGIPSTDTQYF.

V and J are TRBV7-8 and TRBJ2-7; TRBD1 matches at 7 bases. V gave up 6 bases and J gave up 2 bases; unmatched junction bases: 7. The CDR3 has 14 residues. Germline CDR1 reads SGHVS; CDR2 reads FQNEAQ. CDR3 in amino acids: CASSVGRGTYEQYF. The CDR3 DNA reads TGTGCCAGCAGTGTTGGCAGGGGGACCTACGAGCAGTACTTC.

V and J are TRBV6-6 and TRBJ2-7, with TRBD1 as a possible D gene (6 bases). Germline V CDR1 and CDR2: MNHNY, SVGAGI (reference sequence). CDR3 length equals 15 residues. V was shortened by 0 bases and J by 5 bases, with 14 bases between the two germline ends. The CDR3 bases are TGTGCCAGCAGTTACTCGGGGACACACCTAAACGAGCAGTACTTC. Translated: CASSYSGTHLNEQYF.

This clonotype was counted ten times or more. This chain joins TRBV2 and TRBJ2-3; the match to TRBD1 covers 7 bases. The V gene end was trimmed by 3 bases and the J gene end by 2 bases; junction bases not matched to a gene: 8. The CDR3 sequence is 16 residues long. Germline-derived CDR1 and CDR2 are SNHLY and FYNNEI. Here the CDR3 reads CASSDVGTVSTDTQYF. The CDR3 bases are TGTGCCAGCAGTGACGTCGGGACAGTTTCCACAGATACGCAGTATTTT.

Of note for this clonotype: Just one base apart from a much larger clone, this may be a read error. The rearrangement uses TRBV19 and TRBJ2-7; a weak D match, TRBD1 (6 bases). With 1 base removed from V and 3 bases from J, the gap between germline ends came to 13 bases. The CDR3 is 15 amino acids. CDR1 and CDR2 from the germline V gene are LNHDA and SQIVND (reference sequence). CDR3 sequence (DNA): TGTGCCAGTAGTATAGGCCCCAGACAGGACTACGAGCAGTACTTC. Its protein is CASSIGPRQDYEQYF.

This clonotype was seen a handful of times. The V call is TRBV2, the J call TRBJ2-7, with 7 positions matching TRBD1. Looked up from germline, CDR1 is SNHLY and CDR2 is FYNNEI. CDR3 size: 14 residues. J gave up 4 bases and V 6 bases, and 9 bases lay outside the gene matches. The CDR3, as DNA: TGTGCCAGCAGGAGACAGGGACAAGGGTACGAGCAGTACTTC. Its translation: CASRRQGQGYEQYF. Full variable domain (missing parts from reference TRBV2 and TRBJ2-7): EPEVTQTPSHQVTQMGQEVILRCVPISNHLYFYWYRQILGQKVEFLVSFYNNEISEKSEIFDDQFSVERPDGSNFTLKIRSTKLEDSAMYFCASRRQGQGYEQYFGPGTRLTVT.

The chain couples TRBV27 to TRBJ1-5; no reliable D call. CDR3 length: 12 residues. V lost 5 bases and J 7 bases, leaving 9 bases between the germline ends. Germline V gene lookup returns CDR1 MNHEY and CDR2 SMNVEV (reference sequence). CDR3: CASSNRRQPQHF. CDR3 nucleotides: TGTGCCAGCAGTAACCGCAGGCAGCCCCAGCATTTT.

The rearrangement joins TRBV7-9 to TRBJ2-2; D ambiguous. Germline CDR1 SEHNR, CDR2 FQNEAQ (reference sequence). The length of the CDR3 is 15 residues. V lost 4 bases, J lost 0 bases, and 9 bases lay in between. The DNA for the CDR3 is TGTGCCAGCAGCTCGACGTCAGCGAACACCGGGGAGCTGTTTTTT. It specifies CASSSTSANTGELFF.

This chain joins TRBV7-2 and TRBJ1-4; D possibly corresponds to TRBD1 (5 bases). The CDR3 length is 19 residues. CDR1 SGHTA and CDR2 FQGNSA come from the germline V gene. V was shortened by 6 bases and J by 8 bases, with 31 bases between the two germline ends. The CDR3 sequence: CASSERTGTRAKVLEKLFF. The CDR3 DNA is TGTGCCAGCAGTGAACGAACCGGGACCCGGGCGAAGGTTTTAGAAAAACTGTTTTTT.

On this clonotype: A much larger clonotype is one base distant, so this may be a read error. The missing conserved phenylalanine or tryptophan at the end of this CDR3 makes a read error likely. The genes are TRBV7-2 and TRBJ1-6, with D possibly matching TRBD1 (5 bases). Germline V gene lookup returns CDR1 SGHTA and CDR2 FQGNSA. V gave up 5 bases and J gave up 14 bases, with 10 bases separating them. The CDR3 is made up of 11 amino acids. The CDR3 is CASSPGLALHL. The CDR3, as DNA: TGTGCCAGCAGCCCGGGACTAGCCCTCCACCTT.

The chain couples TRBV5-8 to TRBJ1-1; 9 bases are a match to TRBD1. The CDR3 sequence is 17 residues long. Germline trimming cut 0 bases from V and 4 bases from J; bases unmatched to any gene: 10. Germline V gene lookup returns CDR1 SGHTS and CDR2 YDEGEE. CDR3 in amino acids: CASSLGGGQGAATEAFF. The CDR3 DNA sequence: TGTGCCAGCAGCTTGGGAGGGGGACAGGGAGCGGCCACTGAAGCTTTCTTT.

This sequence joins TRBV7-9 and TRBJ2-7, with 7 bases matching TRBD2. The CDR3 is 17 residues long. Germline CDR1 is SEHNR and CDR2 is FQNEAQ (reference sequence). V lost 6 bases to trimming and J lost 0 bases; unmatched junction nucleotides: 14. The CDR3 sequence: CASSSRAGLKSSYEQYF. DNA for the CDR3: TGTGCCAGCAGTTCTCGAGCGGGACTCAAGAGCTCCTACGAGCAGTACTTC. Full variable domain (missing parts from reference TRBV7-9 and TRBJ2-7): DTGVSQNPRHKITKRGQNVTFRCDPISEHNRLYWYRQTLGQGPEFLTYFQNEAQLEKSRLLSDRFSAERPKGSFSTLEIQRTEQGDSAMYLCASSSRAGLKSSYEQYFGPGTRLTVT.

As concerns this clonotype: This may be a read error, as it is one base from a much larger clone. V is TRBV2 and J is TRBJ1-5, with D perhaps matching TRBD1 (6 bases). Trimming removed 6 bases from V and 3 bases from J, with 18 bases in between. Germline assignment: CDR1 SNHLY and CDR2 FYNNEI. There are 16 residues in the CDR3. The CDR3 sequence is CASSSVGGVANQPQHF. CDR3 sequence (DNA): TGTGCCAGCAGCTCGGTAGGGGGGGTGGCCAATCAGCCCCAGCATTTT.

For this clonotype: The final CDR3 position lacks the conserved phenylalanine or tryptophan, pointing to a likely read error. V gene TRBV12-3 or TRBV12-4 combines with J gene TRBJ1-1; D is perhaps TRBD1 (5 bases). The CDR3 runs to 13 residues. CDR3 in DNA: TGTGCTAGTGGCCTGAACGGGGGACTGGAAGCTTTCCTT. Translation gives CASGLNGGLEAFL.

The chain combines TRBV24-1 with TRBJ2-3, with 10 positions matching TRBD1. CDR1 is KGHDR, CDR2 SFDVKD, per germline. V lost 2 bases, J lost 5 bases, and 6 bases stayed unmatched. CDR3 size: 16 residues. CDR3 bases: TGTGCCACCAGTGATTCGGACAGGGGGGGAGGAGATACGCAGTATTTT. This sequence encodes CATSDSDRGGGDTQYF.

This clonotype showed up just a few times. The chain joins TRBV15 to TRBJ2-7, with 8 bases identical to TRBD1. The V and J ends lost 1 base and 9 bases, in that order; junction bases with no gene match: 11. The CDR3 is made up of 15 amino acids. Germline V gene data show CDR1 as LNHNV and CDR2 as YYDKDF (reference sequence). CDR3 in amino acids: CATSRGRQGTWGQYF. The CDR3 DNA is TGTGCCACCAGCAGAGGAAGACAGGGGACGTGGGGGCAGTACTTC. The whole variable domain, remainder taken from reference TRBV15 and TRBJ2-7, is DAMVIQNPRYQVTQFGKPVTLSCSQTLNHNVMYWYQQKSSQAPKLLFHYYDKDFNNEADTPDNFQSRRPNTSFCFLDIRSPGLGDTAMYLCATSRGRQGTWGQYFGPGTRLTVT.

The chain links TRBV20-1 to TRBJ2-3; the D is unclear. Trimming left V 0 bases short and J 0 bases short, with 10 bases between. Germline CDR1 and CDR2: DFQATT and SNEGSKA (reference sequence). CDR3 length: 15 amino acids. The CDR3 here is CSARDRQTSTDTQYF. CDR3 nucleotides: TGCAGTGCTAGAGATCGCCAAACTAGCACAGATACGCAGTATTTT.